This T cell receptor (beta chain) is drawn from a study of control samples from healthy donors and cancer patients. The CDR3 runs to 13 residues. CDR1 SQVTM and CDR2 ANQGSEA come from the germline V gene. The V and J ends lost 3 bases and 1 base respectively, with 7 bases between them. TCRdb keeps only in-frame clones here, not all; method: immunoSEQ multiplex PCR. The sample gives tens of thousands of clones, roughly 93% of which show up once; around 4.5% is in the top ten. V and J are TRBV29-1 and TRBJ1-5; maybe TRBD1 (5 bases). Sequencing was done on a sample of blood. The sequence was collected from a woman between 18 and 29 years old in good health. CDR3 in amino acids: CSVDQGSNQPQHF. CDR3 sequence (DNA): TGCAGCGTTGATCAGGGAAGCAATCAGCCCCAGCATTTT. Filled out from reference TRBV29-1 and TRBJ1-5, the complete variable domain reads SAVISQKPSRDICQRGTSLTIQCQVDSQVTMMFWYRQQPGQSLTLIATANQGSEATYESGFVIDKFPISRPNLTFSTLTVSNMSPEDSSIYLCSVDQGSNQPQHFGDGTRLSIL.